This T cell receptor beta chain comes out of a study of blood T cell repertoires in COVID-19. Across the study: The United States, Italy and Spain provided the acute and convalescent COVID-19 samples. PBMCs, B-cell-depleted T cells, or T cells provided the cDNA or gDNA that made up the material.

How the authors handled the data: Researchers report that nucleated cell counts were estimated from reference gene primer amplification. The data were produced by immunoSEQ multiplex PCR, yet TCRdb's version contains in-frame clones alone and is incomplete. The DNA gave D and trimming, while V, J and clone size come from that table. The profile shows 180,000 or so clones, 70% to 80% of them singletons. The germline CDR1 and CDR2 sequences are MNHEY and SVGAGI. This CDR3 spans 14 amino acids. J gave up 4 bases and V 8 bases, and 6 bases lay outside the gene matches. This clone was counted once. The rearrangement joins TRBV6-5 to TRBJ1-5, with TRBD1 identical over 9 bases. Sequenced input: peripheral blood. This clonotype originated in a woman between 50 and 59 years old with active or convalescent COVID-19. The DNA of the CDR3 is TGTGCCAGCTCGGGACAGGGACAAAATCAGCCCCAGCATTTT. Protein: CASSGQGQNQPQHF.